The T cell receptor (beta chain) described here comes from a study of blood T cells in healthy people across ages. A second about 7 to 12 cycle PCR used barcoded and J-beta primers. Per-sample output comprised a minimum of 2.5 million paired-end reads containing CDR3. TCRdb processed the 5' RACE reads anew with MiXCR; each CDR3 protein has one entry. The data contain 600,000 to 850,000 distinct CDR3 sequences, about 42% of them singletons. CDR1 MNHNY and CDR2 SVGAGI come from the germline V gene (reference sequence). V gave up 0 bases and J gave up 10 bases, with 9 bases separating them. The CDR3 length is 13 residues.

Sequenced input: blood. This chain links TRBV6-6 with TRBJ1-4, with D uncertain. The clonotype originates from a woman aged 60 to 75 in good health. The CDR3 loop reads CASSYSASPKLFF. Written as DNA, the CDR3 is TGTGCCAGCAGTTACTCGGCCTCCCCAAAACTGTTTTTT.